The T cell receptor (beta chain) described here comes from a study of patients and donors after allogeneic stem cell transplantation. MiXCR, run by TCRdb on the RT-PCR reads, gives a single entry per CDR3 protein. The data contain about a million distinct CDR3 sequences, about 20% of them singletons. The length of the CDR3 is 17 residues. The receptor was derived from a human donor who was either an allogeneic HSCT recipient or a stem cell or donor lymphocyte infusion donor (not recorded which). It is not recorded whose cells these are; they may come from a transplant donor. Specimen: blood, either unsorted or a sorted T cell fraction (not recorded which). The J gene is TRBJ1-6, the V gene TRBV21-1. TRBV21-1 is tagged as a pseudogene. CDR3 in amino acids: CASSKQRDGLHNSPLHF. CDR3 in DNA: TGTGCCAGCAGCAAACAGCGGGACGGACTACATAATTCACCCCTCCACTTT.